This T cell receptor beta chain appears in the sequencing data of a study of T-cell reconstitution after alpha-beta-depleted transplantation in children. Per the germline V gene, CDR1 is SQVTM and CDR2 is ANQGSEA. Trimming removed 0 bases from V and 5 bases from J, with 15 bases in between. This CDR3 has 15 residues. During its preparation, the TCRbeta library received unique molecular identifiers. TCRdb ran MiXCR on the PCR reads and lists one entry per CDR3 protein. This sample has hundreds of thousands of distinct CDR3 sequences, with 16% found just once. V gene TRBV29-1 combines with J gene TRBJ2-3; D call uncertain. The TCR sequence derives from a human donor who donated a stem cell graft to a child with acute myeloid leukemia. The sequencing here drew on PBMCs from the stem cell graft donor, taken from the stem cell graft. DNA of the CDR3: TGCAGCGTTGAAGATAGTTACGAAGGCCGAGATACGCAGTATTTT. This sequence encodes CSVEDSYEGRDTQYF.